These 24 T cell receptor beta chains came from one sample sequenced in a study of somatic mutations in cytotoxic T cells in rheumatoid arthritis. Clones were read by immunoSEQ multiplex PCR, and TCRdb kept only the in-frame ones, dropping some. The sample lists some 10,000 clones, around 81% seen once, with approximately 20% in the top ten. Sequencing input: CD8+ T cells sorted from blood. These receptors were taken from a woman aged 45-65 years in good health.

The CDR3 protein is CASSLMSVNQPQHF. In DNA, the CDR3 is TGTGCCAGCAGCTTAATGTCGGTTAATCAGCCCCAGCATTTT. This sequence joins TRBV7-8 and TRBJ1-5; D call uncertain. This CDR3 is built from 14 residues. Germline-derived CDR1 and CDR2 are SGHVS and FQNEAQ. V was shortened by 2 bases and J by 4 bases, with 9 bases between the two germline ends.

V gene TRBV19 combines with J gene TRBJ2-7; 7 bases fit TRBD1. Germline trimming cut 1 base from V and 2 bases from J; bases unmatched to any gene: 2. CDR3 length equals 14 residues. Per the germline V gene, CDR1 is LNHDA and CDR2 is SQIVND (reference sequence). In DNA, the CDR3 is TGTGCCAGTAGTATAGGACAGGGCACCTACGAGCAGTACTTC. It is translated as CASSIGQGTYEQYF.

This clone was detected only a few times. CDR3 nucleotides: TGTGCCAGCAGCGCCTGGACTAGCGGGGGTACCGGGGAGCTGTTTTTT. It yields the protein CASSAWTSGGTGELFF. The chain joins TRBV9 to TRBJ2-2, with 13 bases matching TRBD2. Germline assignment: CDR1 SGDLS and CDR2 YYNGEE. Trimming took 3 bases from V and 5 from J; bases not matched to a gene: 4. CDR3 length: 16 amino acids.

The V call is TRBV4-1, the J call TRBJ1-1, with 7 bases identical to TRBD1. Germline V gene data show CDR1 as MGHRA and CDR2 as YSYEKL. V gave up 0 bases and J gave up 4 bases; unmatched junction bases: 2. The CDR3 totals 14 residues. CDR3 amino acids: CASSQENRGTEAFF. The CDR3 DNA reads TGCGCCAGCAGCCAAGAAAACAGGGGCACTGAAGCTTTCTTT.

The chain is built from TRBV5-1 and TRBJ1-6, with a possible D match to TRBD1 (6 bases). CDR3 size: 14 residues. Germline CDR1 is SGHRS and CDR2 is YFSETQ. V was trimmed by 0 bases and J by 5 bases, leaving 6 bases between them. The CDR3 sequence is CASSLGQDNSPLHF. DNA for the CDR3: TGCGCCAGCAGCTTGGGACAGGATAATTCACCCCTCCACTTT. Filled out from reference TRBV5-1 and TRBJ1-6, the complete variable domain reads KAGVTQTPRYLIKTRGQQVTLSCSPISGHRSVSWYQQTPGQGLQFLFEYFSETQRNKGNFPGRFSGRQFSNSRSEMNVSTLELGDSALYLCASSLGQDNSPLHFGNGTRLTVT.

The CDR3 sequence: CASSLSGGGSYEQYF. DNA of the CDR3: TGTGCCAGCAGTTTATCGGGCGGGGGGTCCTACGAGCAGTACTTC. This chain uses TRBV27 with TRBJ2-7; 8 bases are a match to TRBD2. This CDR3 spans 15 amino acids. The germline V gene has CDR1 MNHEY and CDR2 SMNVEV (reference sequence). Trimming at V came to 0 bases and at J to 1 base, leaving 2 bases not matched to a gene.

The chain combines TRBV4-3 with TRBJ1-2; a possible D gene is TRBD1 (5 bases). Germline CDR1 and CDR2: LGHNA and YSLEER. V was shortened by 0 bases and J by 3 bases, with 11 bases between the two germline ends. The CDR3 extends over 15 amino acids. The CDR3 region is CASSQDWARDYGYTF. The CDR3 DNA is TGCGCCAGCAGCCAAGATTGGGCCAGGGACTATGGCTACACCTTC.

The V and J genes are TRBV5-1 and TRBJ2-5, with 9 bases lining up with TRBD1. The J call may be wrong; the DNA end is better matched by TRBJ2-7. Germline V lookup: CDR1 SGHRS, CDR2 YFSETQ. The CDR3 extends over 15 amino acids. The CDR3 sequence: CASSLGQGPTYEQYF. The CDR3 DNA reads as TGCGCCAGCAGCCTTGGACAGGGGCCGACCTACGAGCAGTACTTC.

The chain links TRBV19 to TRBJ2-7; 7 bases are a match to TRBD1. This CDR3 is built from 13 residues. Germline assignment: CDR1 LNHDA and CDR2 SQIVND (reference sequence). Unmatched junction bases numbered 6, after V lost 6 bases and J lost 4 bases. In DNA, the CDR3 is TGTGCCAGTAGCACAGGGGTTCTTTACGAGCAGTACTTC. It specifies CASSTGVLYEQYF.

The chain uses TRBV5-4 and TRBJ2-7; the D gene is possibly TRBD1 (6 bases). CDR1 is SGHNT, CDR2 YYREEE, per germline (reference sequence). V lost 2 bases and J lost 6, with 15 bases in between. The length of the CDR3 is 14 residues. The CDR3 reads CASSLQGDPGEQYF. DNA for the CDR3: TGTGCCAGCAGCTTACAGGGAGATCCAGGCGAGCAGTACTTC.

The rearrangement joins TRBV7-9 to TRBJ2-7; possible D gene TRBD1, 6 bases. V lost 4 bases to trimming and J lost 3 bases, with 7 bases between them. The CDR3 is 12 residues long. Germline lookup yields CDR1 SEHNR and CDR2 FQNEAQ (reference sequence). This CDR3 reads CASSSGVYEQYF. CDR3 DNA: TGTGCCAGCAGCTCAGGGGTCTACGAGCAGTACTTC.

This clone appeared a few times. This chain uses TRBV7-6 with TRBJ2-7; D perhaps matches TRBD1 (6 bases). V was clipped by 5 bases and J by 2 bases, with 10 bases between them. The germline V gene has CDR1 SGHVS and CDR2 FNYEAQ. The CDR3 consists of 13 residues. The CDR3 loop is CASSPGQTYEQYF. DNA for the CDR3: TGTGCCAGCAGCCCAGGACAGACCTACGAGCAGTACTTC. Filled out from reference TRBV7-6 and TRBJ2-7, the complete variable domain reads GAGVSQSPRYKVTKRGQDVALRCDPISGHVSLYWYRQALGQGPEFLTYFNYEAQQDKSGLPNDRFSAERPEGSISTLTIQRTEQRDSAMYRCASSPGQTYEQYFGPGTRLTVT.

The chain carries TRBV5-4 and TRBJ2-1; D possibly corresponds to TRBD1 (6 bases). The CDR3 is 14 amino acids. Germline V gene sequence: CDR1 SGHNT, CDR2 YYREEE (reference sequence). Trimming took off 4 bases at V and 5 bases at J, with 13 bases between the two ends. CDR3 region: CASSQTGFHNEQFF. Written as DNA, the CDR3 is TGTGCCAGCAGCCAAACAGGGTTCCACAATGAGCAGTTCTTC.

The genes are TRBV6-4 and TRBJ1-1; 10 nucleotides line up with TRBD1. The CDR3 runs 14 residues. From germline, CDR1 is MRHNA and CDR2 SNTAGT. V dropped 1 base and J dropped 12; count of bases not matched to a gene: 8. DNA for the CDR3: TGTGCCAGCAGTGACTTGGCGGGACAGGGGCTAACTTTCTTT. As protein: CASSDLAGQGLTFF.

This rearrangement joins TRBV11-2 to TRBJ2-1; 7 bases align to TRBD1. In germline, CDR1 is SGHAT, CDR2 FQNNGV. The ends lost 4 bases at V and 10 bases at J; junction bases unmatched: 13. CDR3 length: 15 residues. The CDR3 loop reads CASSSRDRPEREQFF. CDR3 bases: TGTGCCAGCAGCTCCCGGGACAGACCGGAAAGGGAGCAGTTCTTC.

This clone was counted between two and nine times. This CDR3 reads CASSWTSGIDEQYF. CDR3 sequence (DNA): TGTGCCAGCAGTTGGACTAGCGGGATCGACGAGCAGTACTTC. This chain uses TRBV28 with TRBJ2-7; 12 bases map to TRBD2. This CDR3 is built from 14 residues. The trim removed 4 bases at V and 5 bases at J, leaving 3 bases unmatched. Germline V gene data show CDR1 as MDHEN and CDR2 as SYDVKM.

In this sample, this clone turned up once. The chain uses TRBV6-4 and TRBJ2-3, with 9 nucleotides matching TRBD2. CDR1 MRHNA and CDR2 SNTAGT come from the germline V gene. Trimming removed 2 bases from V and 6 bases from J; junction bases left unmatched: 6. The CDR3 covers 15 residues. CDR3 in DNA: TGTGCCAGCAGTGACAGTGCGGGAGGGCCGGATACGCAGTATTTT. Residues: CASSDSAGGPDTQYF.

The rearrangement uses TRBV28 and TRBJ1-5; the match to TRBD1 covers 7 bases. Germline CDR1 and CDR2: MDHEN and SYDVKM. The CDR3 is 14 residues long. J lost 7 bases, V lost 5 bases, and 8 bases had no gene match. The CDR3 sequence is CASSTNRGGQPQHF. The DNA for the CDR3 is TGTGCCAGCAGTACCAACAGGGGTGGACAGCCCCAGCATTTT.

In its sample, this clone was seen a few times. The genes are TRBV7-9 and TRBJ2-7; no reliable D call. Trimming took 6 bases from V and 7 from J, leaving 13 bases between them. The CDR3 is 12 residues long. Germline CDR1 and CDR2: SEHNR and FQNEAQ (reference sequence). Written as DNA, the CDR3 is TGTGCCAGCAGTACCGGTCTCTGGGAGCAGTACTTC. Amino acids: CASSTGLWEQYF.

The chain recombines TRBV13 with TRBJ2-7, with TRBD2 matching 8 bases. The CDR3 is 15 amino acids. Germline trimming cut 4 bases from V and 1 base from J; bases unmatched to any gene: 6. Germline values: CDR1 PRHDT, CDR2 FYEKMQ (reference sequence). The CDR3 reads CASSSGGGGSYEQYF. Written as DNA, the CDR3 is TGTGCCAGCAGCTCTGGAGGCGGGGGGTCCTACGAGCAGTACTTC.

The chain couples TRBV6-5 to TRBJ2-5; TRBD2 agrees at 10 bases. Germline CDR1 and CDR2: MNHEY and SVGAGI. The V and J ends lost 7 bases and 5 bases, in that order; junction bases with no gene match: 7. This CDR3 is built from 14 residues. DNA for the CDR3: TGTGCCAGCAACCTAGCGGGAGAGGTGGAGACCCAGTACTTC. Amino acid sequence: CASNLAGEVETQYF.

In its sample, this clone was seen a few times. V gene TRBV19 combines with J gene TRBJ2-1; a possible D gene is TRBD1 (5 bases). CDR3 length equals 15 residues. Trimming pared 3 bases from V and 3 bases from J, leaving 12 bases between. CDR1 is LNHDA and CDR2 is SQIVND in the germline V gene (reference sequence). The CDR3 DNA sequence: TGTGCCAGTAGTATCGGCAGGGAATTCTACAATGAGCAGTTCTTC. Its protein is CASSIGREFYNEQFF. Supplemented by reference TRBV19 and TRBJ2-1, the full variable domain reads DGGITQSPKYLFRKEGQNVTLSCEQNLNHDAMYWYRQDPGQGLRLIYYSQIVNDFQKGDIAEGYSVSREKKESFPLTVTSAQKNPTAFYLCASSIGREFYNEQFFGPGTRLTVL.

The rearrangement uses TRBV11-2 and TRBJ2-7, with D unclear. CDR1 SGHAT and CDR2 FQNNGV come from the germline V gene. CDR3 length equals 12 residues. V was trimmed by 6 bases and J by 6 bases, leaving 12 bases between them. CDR3 DNA sequence: TGTGCCAGCAGTCCACTTTCTATCGAGCAGTACTTC. Residues: CASSPLSIEQYF.

The chain combines TRBV11-2 with TRBJ2-2; 8 bases agree with TRBD2. V gave up 3 bases and J gave up 3 bases; unmatched junction bases: 12. CDR3 length: 18 amino acids. Germline V gene lookup returns CDR1 SGHAT and CDR2 FQNNGV. CDR3 sequence: CASSFPTGAGVDTGELFF. CDR3 DNA sequence: TGTGCCAGCAGCTTCCCGACAGGAGCGGGGGTAGACACCGGGGAGCTGTTTTTT.